The text below deals with one T cell receptor (beta chain). Its specificity is unknown. PCR employed 60 Vbeta and 13 Jbeta primers. Sequencing used immunoSEQ multiplex PCR; TCRdb keeps in-frame clones, though not all of them. This table holds about 33,000 clones. Donors in the study were healthy people who gave bone marrow. Sampled while nominally healthy, donors likely had unrecorded immune exposures. This CDR3 contains 15 residues. Per the germline V gene, CDR1 is SGHNT and CDR2 is YYREEE (reference sequence). Trimming shortened V by 6 bases and J by 4 bases, and 19 bases separated the two germline ends. This record comes from a study of cytomegalovirus exposure and HLA in healthy donors. Findings of the study overall: The only immune exposure information that was available was CMV serostatus. The presence/absence work took it that sequencing depth was about the same across donors.

This TCR was recovered from a man between 35 and 55 years old in good health and CMV-seronegative. The V and J genes are TRBV5-4 and TRBJ1-1; D is perhaps TRBD1 (6 bases). Specimen: PBMCs. CDR3 DNA: TGTGCCAGCACCACTTTCGGGGGGCTAGGCACTGAAGCTTTCTTT. The encoded protein is CASTTFGGLGTEAFF. Filled out from reference TRBV5-4 and TRBJ1-1, the complete variable domain reads ETGVTQSPTHLIKTRGQQVTLRCSSQSGHNTVSWYQQALGQGPQFIFQYYREEENGRGNFPPRFSGLQFPNYSSELNVNALELDDSALYLCASTTFGGLGTEAFFGQGTRLTVV.